This T cell receptor (beta chain) is from a study of identical twins. Findings of the study overall: Beta out-of-frame sequences showed weaker excess sharing between twins.

TCRdb re-called the 5' RACE reads with MiXCR, one entry per CDR3 protein. This sample has 600,000 to 700,000 distinct CDR3 sequences, with 21% found just once. This clonotype occurred many times. Its antigen is unidentified. The J segment lost 6 bases and the V segment lost 5 bases, leaving 9 bases of the junction unmatched. This CDR3 contains 15 residues. These data also featured in a second study, about T cells expressing NK-cell markers. That report adds: The study found these clonotypes also leading the CD3+CD56-NKG2C+ fraction in several donors. Expanded NKG2C+ T cell clones were not confirmed as HCMV-specific.

The sample taken for sequencing was PBMCs. The chain joins TRBV12-3 or TRBV12-4 to TRBJ2-4, with TRBD2 matching 8 bases. The source is a woman younger than 30 in good health. The CDR3 is CASSPGAGGGNIQYF. The CDR3 DNA follows: TGTGCCAGCAGTCCAGGGGCGGGAGGCGGAAACATTCAGTACTTC.